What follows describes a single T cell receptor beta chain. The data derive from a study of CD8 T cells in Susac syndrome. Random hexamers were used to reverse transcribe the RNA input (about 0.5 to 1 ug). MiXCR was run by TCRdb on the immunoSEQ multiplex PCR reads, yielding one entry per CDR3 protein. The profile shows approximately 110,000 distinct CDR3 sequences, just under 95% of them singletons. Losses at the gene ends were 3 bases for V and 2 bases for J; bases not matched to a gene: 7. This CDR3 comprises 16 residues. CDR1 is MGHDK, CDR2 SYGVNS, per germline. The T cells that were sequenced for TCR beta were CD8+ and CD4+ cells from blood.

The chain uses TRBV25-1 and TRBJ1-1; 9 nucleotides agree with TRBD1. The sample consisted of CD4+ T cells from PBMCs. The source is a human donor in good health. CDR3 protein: CASSERTGVYNTEAFF. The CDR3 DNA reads TGTGCCAGCAGTGAGCGGACAGGGGTTTATAACACTGAAGCTTTCTTT.